This T cell receptor beta chain was sequenced during a study of blood T cell repertoires in COVID-19. Enrolled through a virtual design, the participants were between roughly 18 and 95 years of age and came from about two dozen US areas. Before being deemed recovered, Cohort 3 donors had two negative PCRs, clearance, or symptom resolution. In the study's own analysis: Nucleated cell counts were estimated from reference gene primer amplification. This table comes from immunoSEQ multiplex PCR, and its TCRdb copy is limited to in-frame clones, with some not included. Clone size and V and J calls were adopted from that table, with D and trimming inferred from the DNA. Found here are a few hundred thousand clones, approximately 84% of them singletons; the top ten hold approximately 3.1%. The CDR3 covers 14 residues. Germline trimming cut 6 bases from V and 2 bases from J; bases unmatched to any gene: 4. Per germline, CDR1 KGHDR and CDR2 SFDVKD.

The TCR was taken from a woman aged 25 to 39 who had recovered from COVID-19. This chain joins TRBV24-1 and TRBJ2-3; 7 bases line up with TRBD2. The sample comprised PBMCs or T cells enriched from blood (not recorded which). The CDR3 DNA follows: TGTGCCACCAGTTCGGCGGGAGACACAGATACGCAGTATTTT. Its protein product is CATSSAGDTDTQYF.